Below, one T cell receptor (beta chain) is given with its context. Participants' reported clinical history set cohort assignment. The data were taken from a study of blood T cell repertoires in COVID-19. Study-wide context: Donors in the United States, Italy and Spain gave samples during acute or convalescent COVID-19. Sample material is recorded as cDNA or gDNA derived from T cells, B-cell-depleted T cells, or PBMCs.

The data were produced by immunoSEQ multiplex PCR, yet TCRdb's version contains in-frame clones alone and is incomplete. This sample has 350,000 to 550,000 clones, with around nine tenths found just once. This CDR3 has 12 amino acids. Germline lookup yields CDR1 MGHDK and CDR2 SYGVNS. V lost 11 bases to trimming and J lost 0 bases, with 8 bases between them. The chain uses TRBV25-1 and TRBJ1-3, with D possibly being TRBD1 (5 bases). The clonotype originates from a woman under 30 with acute COVID-19. Sequencing used PBMCs or T cells enriched from blood (not recorded which). CDR3 in amino acids: CAVTGSGNTIYF. CDR3 sequence (DNA): TGTGCCGTAACAGGCTCTGGAAACACCATATATTTT.